This TCR beta chain came from a study of technical replicates of blood from a few donors. The protocol was immunoSEQ multiplex PCR, while the TCRdb copy is restricted to in-frame clones and leaves out a portion. Here the sample spans approximately 15,000 clones, over 75% being singletons. Trimming stripped 0 bases from V and 3 bases from J, with 12 bases between. Germline loops: CDR1 KGHSH, CDR2 LQKENI. The CDR3 is 15 amino acids. The chain carries TRBV18 and TRBJ2-7; no clear D. This TCR came from a human donor in good health. The sequencing sample was made of PBMCs. CDR3 in DNA: TGTGCCAGCTCACCACCGAGCAATCCCCTCTACGAGCAGTACTTC. Translating it yields CASSPPSNPLYEQYF.